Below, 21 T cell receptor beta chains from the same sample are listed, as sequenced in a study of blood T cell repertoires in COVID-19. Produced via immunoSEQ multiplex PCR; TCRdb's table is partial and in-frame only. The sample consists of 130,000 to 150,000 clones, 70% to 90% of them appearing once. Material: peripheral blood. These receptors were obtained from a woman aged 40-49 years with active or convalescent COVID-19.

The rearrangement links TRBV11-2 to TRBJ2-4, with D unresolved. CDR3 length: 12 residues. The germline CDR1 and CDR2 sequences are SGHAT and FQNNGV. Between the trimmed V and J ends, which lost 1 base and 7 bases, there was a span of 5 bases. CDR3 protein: CASSLGSNIQYF. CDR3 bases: TGTGCCAGCAGCTTAGGTTCGAACATTCAGTACTTC. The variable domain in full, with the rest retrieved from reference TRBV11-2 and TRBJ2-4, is EAGVAQSPRYKIIEKRQSVAFWCNPISGHATLYWYQQILGQGPKLLIQFQNNGVVDDSQLPKDRFSAERLKGVDSTLKIQPAKLEDSAVYLCASSLGSNIQYFGAGTRLSVL.

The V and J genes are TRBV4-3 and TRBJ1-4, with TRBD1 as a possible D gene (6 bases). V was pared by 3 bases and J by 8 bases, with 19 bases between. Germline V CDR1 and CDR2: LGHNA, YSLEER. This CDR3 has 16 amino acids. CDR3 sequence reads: CASSQNGRGQIEKLFF. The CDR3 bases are TGCGCCAGCAGCCAGAATGGGCGAGGACAGATAGAAAAACTGTTTTTT.

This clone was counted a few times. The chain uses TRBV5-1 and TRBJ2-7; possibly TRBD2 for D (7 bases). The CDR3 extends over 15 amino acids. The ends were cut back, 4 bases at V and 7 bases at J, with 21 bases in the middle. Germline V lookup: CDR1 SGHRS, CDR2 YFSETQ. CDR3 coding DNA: TGCGCCAGCAGCCCCCCCGGAGGGGGGGCGAGTGAGCAGTACTTC. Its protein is CASSPPGGGASEQYF. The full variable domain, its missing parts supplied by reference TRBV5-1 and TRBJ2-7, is KAGVTQTPRYLIKTRGQQVTLSCSPISGHRSVSWYQQTPGQGLQFLFEYFSETQRNKGNFPGRFSGRQFSNSRSEMNVSTLELGDSALYLCASSPPGGGASEQYFGPGTRLTVT.

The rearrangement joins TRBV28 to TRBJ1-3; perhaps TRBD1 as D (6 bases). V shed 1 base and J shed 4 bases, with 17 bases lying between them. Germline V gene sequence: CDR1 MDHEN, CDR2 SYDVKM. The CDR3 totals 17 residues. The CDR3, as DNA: TGTGCCAGCAGTTTATTGAGGGGGACCCGTCTCGGAAACACCATATATTTT. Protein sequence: CASSLLRGTRLGNTIYF.

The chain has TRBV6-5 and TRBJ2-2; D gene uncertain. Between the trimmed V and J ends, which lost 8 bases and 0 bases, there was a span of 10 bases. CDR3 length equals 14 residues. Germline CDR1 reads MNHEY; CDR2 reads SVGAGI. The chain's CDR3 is CASESGTNTGELFF. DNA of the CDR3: TGTGCCAGCGAATCAGGAACGAACACCGGGGAGCTGTTTTTT.

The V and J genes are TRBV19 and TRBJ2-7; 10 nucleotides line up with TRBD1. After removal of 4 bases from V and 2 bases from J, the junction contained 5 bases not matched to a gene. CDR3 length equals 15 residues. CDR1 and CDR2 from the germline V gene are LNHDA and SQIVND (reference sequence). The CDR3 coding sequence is TGTGCCAGTAGTAGAACCGGGACAGGGGCCTACGAGCAGTACTTC. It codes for CASSRTGTGAYEQYF.

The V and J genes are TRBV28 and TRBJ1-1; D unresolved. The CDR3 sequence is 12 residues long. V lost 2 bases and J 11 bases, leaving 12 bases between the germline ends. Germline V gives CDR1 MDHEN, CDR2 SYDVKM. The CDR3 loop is CASSLRSQAAFF. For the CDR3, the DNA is TGTGCCAGCAGTTTAAGGTCGCAGGCTGCTTTCTTT.

The CDR3 protein is CSASSGGGISNEQFF. DNA for the CDR3: TGCAGTGCTAGTTCGGGGGGAGGCATCAGTAATGAGCAGTTCTTC. V usage is TRBV20-1 and J usage is TRBJ2-1; 7 nucleotides align to TRBD2. Unmatched junction bases numbered 12, after V lost 3 bases and J lost 7 bases. The germline gives CDR1 DFQATT, CDR2 SNEGSKA (reference sequence). The CDR3 runs 15 residues.

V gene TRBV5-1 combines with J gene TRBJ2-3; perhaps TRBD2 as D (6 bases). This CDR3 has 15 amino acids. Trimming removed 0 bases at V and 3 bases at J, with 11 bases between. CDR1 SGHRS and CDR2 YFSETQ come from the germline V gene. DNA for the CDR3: TGCGCCAGCAGCTTGGGGGCTGGGGGGACAGATACGCAGTATTTT. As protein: CASSLGAGGTDTQYF.

The CDR3: CAISERGSSYNSPLHF. The CDR3 DNA sequence: TGTGCCATCAGTGAGCGGGGGAGCTCCTATAATTCACCCCTCCACTTT. This sequence joins TRBV10-3 and TRBJ1-6; TRBD1 might be the D (5 bases). This CDR3 comprises 16 residues. V was shortened by 2 bases and J by 0 bases, with 8 bases between the two germline ends. CDR1 and CDR2 (germline): ENHRY, SYGVKD.

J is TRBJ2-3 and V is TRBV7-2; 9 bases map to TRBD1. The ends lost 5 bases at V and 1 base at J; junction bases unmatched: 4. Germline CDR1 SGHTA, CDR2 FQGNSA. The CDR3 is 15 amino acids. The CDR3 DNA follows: TGTGCCAGCAGCACCCGGACAGGGGGCACAGATACGCAGTATTTT. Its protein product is CASSTRTGGTDTQYF.

The CDR3 nucleotides are TGCGCCAGCAGTGAATACAGGGTGGGCACTGAAGCTTTCTTT. This gives the protein CASSEYRVGTEAFF. The chain has TRBV10-1 and TRBJ1-1; possibly TRBD1 for D (6 bases). Trimming removed 3 bases from V and 4 bases from J, with 12 bases in between. This CDR3 region has 14 residues. Germline loops: CDR1 WNHNN, CDR2 SYGVQD (reference sequence).

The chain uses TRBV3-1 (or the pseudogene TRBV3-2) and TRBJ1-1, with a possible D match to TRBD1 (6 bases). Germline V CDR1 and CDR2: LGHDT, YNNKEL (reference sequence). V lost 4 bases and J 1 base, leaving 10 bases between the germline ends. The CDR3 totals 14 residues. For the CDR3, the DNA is TGTGCCAGCAGCCCCGGGGGGGCGAACACTGAAGCTTTCTTT. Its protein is CASSPGGANTEAFF.

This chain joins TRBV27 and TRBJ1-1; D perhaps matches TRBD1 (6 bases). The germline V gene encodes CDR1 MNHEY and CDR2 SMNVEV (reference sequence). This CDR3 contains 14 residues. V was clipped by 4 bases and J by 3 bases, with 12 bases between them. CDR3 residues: CASSYRAGDTEAFF. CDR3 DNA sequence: TGTGCCAGCAGTTACAGGGCAGGGGACACTGAAGCTTTCTTT.

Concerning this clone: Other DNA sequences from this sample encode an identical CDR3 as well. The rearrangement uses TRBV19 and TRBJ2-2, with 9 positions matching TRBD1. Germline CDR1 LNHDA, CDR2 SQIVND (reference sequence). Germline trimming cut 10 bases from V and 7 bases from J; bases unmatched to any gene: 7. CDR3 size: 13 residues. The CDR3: CAIQTGGGGELFF. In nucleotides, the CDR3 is TGTGCCATCCAGACAGGGGGGGGCGGGGAGCTGTTTTTT.

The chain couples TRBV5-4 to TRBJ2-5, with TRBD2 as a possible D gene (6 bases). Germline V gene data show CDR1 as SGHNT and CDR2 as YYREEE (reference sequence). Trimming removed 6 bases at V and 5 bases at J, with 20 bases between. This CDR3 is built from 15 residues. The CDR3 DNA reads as TGTGCCAGCACCGAGATTCTCGGGGGATGGGAGACCCAGTACTTC. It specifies CASTEILGGWETQYF.

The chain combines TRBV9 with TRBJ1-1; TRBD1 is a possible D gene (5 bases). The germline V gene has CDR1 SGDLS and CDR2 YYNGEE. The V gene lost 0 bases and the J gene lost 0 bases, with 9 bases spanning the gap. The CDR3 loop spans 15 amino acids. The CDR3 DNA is TGTGCCAGCAGCGTAGTCTCAGGGATGAACACTGAAGCTTTCTTT. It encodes CASSVVSGMNTEAFF.

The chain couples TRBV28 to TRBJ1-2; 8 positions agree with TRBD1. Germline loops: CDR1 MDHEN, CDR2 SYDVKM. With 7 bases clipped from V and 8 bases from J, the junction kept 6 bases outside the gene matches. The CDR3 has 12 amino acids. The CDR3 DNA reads TGTGCCAGCACCCCGACAGGGGAAGGCTACACCTTC. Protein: CASTPTGEGYTF.

The CDR3 loop is CASSGFGGSSGNTIYF. CDR3 bases: TGTGCCAGCAGTGGTTTTGGGGGCTCCTCTGGAAACACCATATATTTT. J is TRBJ1-3 and V is TRBV2; D might be TRBD1 (6 bases). Trimming shortened V by 4 bases and J by 0 bases, and 13 bases separated the two germline ends. Per the germline V gene, CDR1 is SNHLY and CDR2 is FYNNEI. There are 16 residues in the CDR3.

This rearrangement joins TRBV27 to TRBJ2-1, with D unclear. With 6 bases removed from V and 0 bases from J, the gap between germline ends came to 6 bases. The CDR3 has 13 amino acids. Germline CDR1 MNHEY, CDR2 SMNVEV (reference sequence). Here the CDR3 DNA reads TGTGCCAGCAGCCTCCGCTCCTACAATGAGCAGTTCTTC. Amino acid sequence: CASSLRSYNEQFF.

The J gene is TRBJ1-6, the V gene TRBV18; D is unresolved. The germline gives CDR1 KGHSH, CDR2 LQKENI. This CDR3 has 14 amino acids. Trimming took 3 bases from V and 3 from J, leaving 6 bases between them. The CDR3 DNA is TGTGCCAGCTCACCTACTAGCTATAATTCACCCCTCCACTTT. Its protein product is CASSPTSYNSPLHF.